The T cell receptor (beta chain) under discussion was sequenced for a study of identifying expanded T cells in peripheral blood. Study-wide results and limits: About 1.2 clones differed between technical replicates, versus around 16 and 19 over time. Approximately 2-week clone count variance significantly increased as total template count grew.

The CDR3 length is 13 residues. V was pared by 0 bases and J by 4 bases, with 5 bases between. Germline CDR1 and CDR2: MGHRA and YSYEKL. About this clone: Its antigen is not identified.

No infections or other immune events were documented during collection. The method was immunoSEQ multiplex PCR; TCRdb's version includes in-frame clones alone and lacks a portion of them. Of roughly 78,000 clones listed, almost 90% are singletons. The source is a person aged 18-70 years in good health. This sequence joins TRBV4-1 and TRBJ2-3, with no clear D. The material sequenced was blood. CDR3 sequence: CASSQEPPDTQYF. Written as DNA, the CDR3 is TGCGCCAGCAGCCAAGAACCCCCAGATACGCAGTATTTT.